This T cell receptor beta chain was sequenced during a study of shared clonotypes between healthy human individuals. Each subset's genomic DNA was shared equally among a number of immunoSEQ plates. Measured with immunoSEQ multiplex PCR; TCRdb has only the in-frame clones, and not every one. The sample contains millions of clones, around 93% of which appear only once. From germline, CDR1 is MNHNS and CDR2 SASEGT. CDR3 size: 17 residues. V lost 2 bases and J lost 3, with 19 bases in between. It was CD45RO-negative cells, positively selected for CCR7, that made up naive CD8 cells, with terminally differentiated effector memory CD45RA+ cells excluded.

The TCR originated in a young man in good health. Some clones in this sample may be carry-over from other donors' samples. The chain recombines TRBV6-1 with TRBJ1-1; D gene uncertain. Material for sequencing was naive CD8+ T cells from PBMCs. The CDR3 bases are TGTGCCAGCAGTGAATGGGTTGGTAATGAAGCGGACACTGAAGCTTTCTTT. Its protein product is CASSEWVGNEADTEAFF.